This TCR beta chain originates from a study of beta chain features in type 1 diabetes. The overall study: What patients shared with healthy donors was a similar profile of age, gender and cell yields.

A heparinised blood draw that averaged about 110 mL was obtained once from each donor. Germline CDR1 SQVTM, CDR2 ANQGSEA. V shed 3 bases and J 2 bases; nucleotides not matched to a gene: 5. The CDR3 length is 16 residues. Every isolated RNA sample was fully reverse transcribed, so sequencing captured expressed TCRB transcripts. Sequencing used immunoSEQ multiplex PCR; TCRdb keeps in-frame clones, though not all of them. Here the sample spans roughly 260,000 clones, approximately 11% being singletons. About this clone itself: Its cognate antigen is unknown.

Study-level points and caveats: Any HLA type influence on TCRB rearrangement was left unresolved here. There was a moderate but significant shortening of TCRB CDR3s in all four CD4+ subsets of Type 1 diabetes patients.

The gene calls are TRBV29-1 and TRBJ2-7; TRBD2 agrees at 15 bases. Sequencing was performed on naive CD4+ T cells from blood. The TCR was taken from a man younger than 45 with type 1 diabetes. Here the CDR3 DNA reads TGCAGCGTTGAGGGACTAGCGGGGGGTACCCCCTACGAGCAGTACTTC. This codes for CSVEGLAGGTPYEQYF.